Below are 18 T cell receptor beta chains sequenced from a single sample in a study of beta chain features in type 1 diabetes (dated by TCRdb to 2016 to 2018). Library preparation was by the immunoSEQ multiplex PCR assay. The entire amount of isolated RNA was reverse transcribed using the High Capacity cDNA Reverse Transcription Kit, so the sequenced TCRB transcripts were expressed ones. TCRdb took this table from immuneACCESS and kept in-frame rearrangements with V and J called. Such tables lack part of the clones; where checked against another copy, unresolved V genes explain under half of the gap, and the rest is unexplained. In this sample the table shows over 700,000 clones, 15% to 20% of which occur a single time. The leading ten clones occupy 0.023% of the sample. The sample taken for sequencing was naive CD4+ T cells from blood. Sample cell subset or site, as interpreted from the label and publication: true naive CD4+ T cells. These receptors all come from a woman aged 18 to 35 in good health.

This clone has a handful of counts. The chain carries TRBV18 and TRBJ2-5; 8 nucleotides align to TRBD1. J gave up 1 base and V 3 bases, and 10 bases lay outside the gene matches. The CDR3 totals 17 residues. Per the germline V gene, CDR1 is KGHSH and CDR2 is LQKENI. The CDR3 DNA follows: TGTGCCAGCTCACCGGAGCCAAGACAGGGGATCCAAGAGACCCAGTACTTC. As protein: CASSPEPRQGIQETQYF.

The DNA for the CDR3 is TGTGCCAGTAGTAAAGGGACTAGCGGAAACTACGAGCAGTACTTC. It is translated as CASSKGTSGNYEQYF. This chain links TRBV19 with TRBJ2-7; 11 bases map to TRBD2. J was trimmed by 3 bases and V by 4 bases; bases with no gene match: 5. The CDR3 runs 15 residues. The V gene's germline CDR1 is LNHDA and CDR2 SQIVND (reference sequence).

The genes are TRBV20-1 and TRBJ2-5; either TRBD1 or TRBD2 may fit D (5 bases each). Trimming took 3 bases from V and 11 from J, leaving 13 bases between them. The V gene's germline CDR1 is DFQATT and CDR2 SNEGSKA (reference sequence). The CDR3 has 11 residues. This chain's CDR3 is CSARDTWEQYF. The DNA of the CDR3 is TGCAGTGCTAGGGACACTTGGGAGCAGTACTTC.

The chain employs TRBV7-3 and TRBJ2-7, with D unclear. The CDR3 contains 14 residues. Trimming removed 5 bases at V and 3 bases at J, with 14 bases between. Germline loops: CDR1 SGHTA, CDR2 FQGTGA. The CDR3 DNA sequence: TGTGCCAGCAGCCCTTCCCGATCCAGCTACGAGCAGTACTTC. The encoded protein is CASSPSRSSYEQYF.

This clone was found a few times. This chain joins TRBV6-6 and TRBJ2-4; tentative D call: TRBD2 (6 bases). This CDR3 is 15 amino acids long. The V gene lost 0 bases and the J gene lost 1 base, with 7 bases spanning the gap. Germline CDR1 and CDR2: MNHNY and SVGAGI (reference sequence). Written as DNA, the CDR3 is TGTGCCAGCAGTTACTCGGAGGGGGCCAAAAACATTCAGTACTTC. As protein: CASSYSEGAKNIQYF.

This chain joins TRBV4-3 and TRBJ2-5, with TRBD2 identical over 9 bases. Germline V lookup: CDR1 LGHNA, CDR2 YSLEER. CDR3 length: 16 amino acids. The trim removed 4 bases at V and 4 bases at J, leaving 10 bases unmatched. The CDR3 coding sequence is TGCGCCAGCAGCCTTAGCGGGGGCTTTGTAGGAGAGACCCAGTACTTC. This sequence encodes CASSLSGGFVGETQYF.

The table lists this clone with a few counts. Additional DNA sequences in this sample encode the identical CDR3. V and J are TRBV5-1 and TRBJ2-5; TRBD2 agrees at 14 bases. Germline CDR1 reads SGHRS; CDR2 reads YFSETQ. J gave up 4 bases and V 4 bases, and 3 bases lay outside the gene matches. The CDR3 has 15 residues. CDR3 DNA sequence: TGCGCCAGCAGCAGGGGACTAGCGGGAGTAGAGACCCAGTACTTC. This sequence encodes CASSRGLAGVETQYF.

The chain is built from TRBV2 and TRBJ1-5; 8 nucleotides line up with TRBD1. The CDR3 length is 15 residues. V was clipped by 6 bases and J by 9 bases; unmatched bases: 13. Looked up from germline, CDR1 is SNHLY and CDR2 is FYNNEI. This chain's CDR3 is CASSLGAGGDGPQHF. The CDR3 coding sequence is TGTGCCAGCAGCTTAGGAGCAGGGGGCGATGGGCCCCAGCATTTT.

This clone was observed a few times. V usage is TRBV28 and J usage is TRBJ2-7; TRBD2 is a possible D gene (7 bases). V lost 6 bases, J lost 0 bases, and 18 bases lay in between. The CDR3 has 16 residues. The germline CDR1 and CDR2 sequences are MDHEN and SYDVKM. The CDR3 sequence: CASRRGGGGSSYEQYF. As DNA, the CDR3 is TGTGCCAGCAGGAGGGGAGGCGGGGGCAGCTCCTACGAGCAGTACTTC. Looking up the rest from reference TRBV28 and TRBJ2-7 gives the full variable domain: DVKVTQSSRYLVKRTGEKVFLECVQDMDHENMFWYRQDPGLGLRLIYFSYDVKMKEKGDIPEGYSVSREKKERFSLILESASTNQTSMYLCASRRGGGGSSYEQYFGPGTRLTVT.

The V gene is TRBV6-6, the J gene TRBJ2-3; TRBD2 agrees at 10 bases. This CDR3 region has 15 residues. The V gene's germline CDR1 is MNHNY and CDR2 SVGAGI (reference sequence). Losses at the gene ends were 5 bases for V and 2 bases for J; bases not matched to a gene: 4. The DNA of the CDR3 is TGTGCCAGCAGTATTGGACTAGCGGTCACAGATACGCAGTATTTT. Translation: CASSIGLAVTDTQYF.

The CDR3: CASSLSVQGAQAEAFF. Here the CDR3 DNA reads TGTGCCAGCAGTTTAAGCGTCCAGGGGGCGCAGGCTGAAGCTTTCTTT. The chain carries TRBV27 and TRBJ1-1, with TRBD1 identical over 8 bases. The germline V gene has CDR1 MNHEY and CDR2 SMNVEV (reference sequence). The CDR3 spans 16 residues. Trimming took 2 bases from V and 6 from J; bases not matched to a gene: 11.

The rearrangement uses TRBV4-1 and TRBJ2-5, with D possibly called TRBD1 or TRBD2 (5 bases each). V was shortened by 3 bases and J by 5 bases, with 16 bases between the two germline ends. CDR3 length: 15 residues. CDR1 is MGHRA, CDR2 YSYEKL, per germline. The CDR3 loop reads CASSQESLGVETQYF. CDR3 nucleotide sequence: TGCGCCAGCAGCCAGGAGTCTTTGGGGGTCGAGACCCAGTACTTC.

The gene calls are TRBV10-2 and TRBJ2-2, with 8 nucleotides matching TRBD1. The J segment lost 5 bases and the V segment lost 6 bases, leaving 8 bases of the junction unmatched. CDR1 is WSHSY, CDR2 SAAADI, per germline. The CDR3 contains 15 residues. The CDR3 DNA sequence: TGCGCCAGCAGGGACAGGGTCAGTCGTACCGGGGAGCTGTTTTTT. Amino acids: CASRDRVSRTGELFF.

The chain combines TRBV2 with TRBJ2-1; 13 nucleotides agree with TRBD2. V was clipped by 10 bases and J by 9 bases; unmatched bases: 12. Germline V gene data show CDR1 as SNHLY and CDR2 as FYNNEI. The CDR3 sequence is 15 residues long. CDR3 in amino acids: CANRWGLAGNGEQFF. As DNA, the CDR3 is TGTGCCAACCGGTGGGGACTAGCGGGAAATGGTGAGCAGTTCTTC.

The gene calls are TRBV18 and TRBJ2-3; tentatively, D is TRBD1 (6 bases). The germline gives CDR1 KGHSH, CDR2 LQKENI. This CDR3 spans 15 amino acids. Trimming removed 3 bases at V and 4 bases at J, with 14 bases between. Here the CDR3 DNA reads TGTGCCAGCTCACCTCGGGACACAATGGCAGATACGCAGTATTTT. Its translation is CASSPRDTMADTQYF. Full variable domain (missing parts from reference TRBV18 and TRBJ2-3): NAGVMQNPRHLVRRRGQEARLRCSPMKGHSHVYWYRQLPEEGLKFMVYLQKENIIDESGMPKERFSAEFPKEGPSILRIQQVVRGDSAAYFCASSPRDTMADTQYFGPGTRLTVL.

This clone came up a few times. CDR3 bases: TGTGCCACCAGCAGGGGCAGGGTGGCCTCCTACGAGCAGTACTTC. Translating gives CATSRGRVASYEQYF. The V and J genes are TRBV15 and TRBJ2-7; D might be TRBD1 (5 bases). The germline CDR1 and CDR2 sequences are LNHNV and YYDKDF (reference sequence). V lost 3 bases and J lost 0, with 12 bases in between. This CDR3 has 15 residues.

This clone has just a few counts. The chain combines TRBV7-9 with TRBJ2-1, with 9 bases matching TRBD1. Trimming at V came to 1 base and at J to 8 bases, leaving 9 bases not matched to a gene. Germline V gene lookup returns CDR1 SEHNR and CDR2 FQNEAQ (reference sequence). The CDR3 loop spans 16 amino acids. CDR3 bases: TGTGCCAGCAGCTTAGTTAGGGGACAGGGTTTCGATGAGCAGTTCTTC. It yields the protein CASSLVRGQGFDEQFF.

This clone was detected only a few times. The V and J genes are TRBV6-6 and TRBJ2-5; D not certain. Per the germline V gene, CDR1 is MNHNY and CDR2 is SVGAGI (reference sequence). The CDR3 runs 14 residues. The germline V and J ends were trimmed by 2 bases and 4 bases, with 11 bases remaining between them. CDR3 bases: TGTGCCAGCAGTTACCGGGCAGAAACAGAGACCCAGTACTTC. Translating it yields CASSYRAETETQYF.